This T cell receptor beta chain was profiled in a study of blood T cells in healthy people across ages. Study-wide results and limits: Both naive CD4+ cell counts and diversity were greater in long-lived donors than in aged donors. Calculation of diversity from one million T cells yielded estimates considered to be underestimates.

The donors, aged about 6 to 95, were healthy Caucasians from Russia. This clonotype occurred many times. Its matching antigen is unknown. With 3 bases clipped from V and 3 bases from J, the junction kept 4 bases outside the gene matches. This CDR3 comprises 15 residues. Germline-derived CDR1 and CDR2 are MGHDK and SYGVNS. Sample-barcoded 5' priming and a J-beta primer mix drove a second PCR of about 7 to 11 cycles. TCRdb passed the 5' RACE reads through MiXCR, listing each CDR3 protein once. Here the sample spans more than 800,000 distinct CDR3 sequences, more than 25% being singletons. The sequence came from a woman older than 75 in good health. This chain connects TRBV25-1 to TRBJ2-7; 11 bases map to TRBD2. Material for sequencing was blood. The CDR3, as DNA: TGTGCCAGCAGTGAGTTTAGCGGGGGGGGCTACGAGCAGTACTTC. Translation gives CASSEFSGGGYEQYF.